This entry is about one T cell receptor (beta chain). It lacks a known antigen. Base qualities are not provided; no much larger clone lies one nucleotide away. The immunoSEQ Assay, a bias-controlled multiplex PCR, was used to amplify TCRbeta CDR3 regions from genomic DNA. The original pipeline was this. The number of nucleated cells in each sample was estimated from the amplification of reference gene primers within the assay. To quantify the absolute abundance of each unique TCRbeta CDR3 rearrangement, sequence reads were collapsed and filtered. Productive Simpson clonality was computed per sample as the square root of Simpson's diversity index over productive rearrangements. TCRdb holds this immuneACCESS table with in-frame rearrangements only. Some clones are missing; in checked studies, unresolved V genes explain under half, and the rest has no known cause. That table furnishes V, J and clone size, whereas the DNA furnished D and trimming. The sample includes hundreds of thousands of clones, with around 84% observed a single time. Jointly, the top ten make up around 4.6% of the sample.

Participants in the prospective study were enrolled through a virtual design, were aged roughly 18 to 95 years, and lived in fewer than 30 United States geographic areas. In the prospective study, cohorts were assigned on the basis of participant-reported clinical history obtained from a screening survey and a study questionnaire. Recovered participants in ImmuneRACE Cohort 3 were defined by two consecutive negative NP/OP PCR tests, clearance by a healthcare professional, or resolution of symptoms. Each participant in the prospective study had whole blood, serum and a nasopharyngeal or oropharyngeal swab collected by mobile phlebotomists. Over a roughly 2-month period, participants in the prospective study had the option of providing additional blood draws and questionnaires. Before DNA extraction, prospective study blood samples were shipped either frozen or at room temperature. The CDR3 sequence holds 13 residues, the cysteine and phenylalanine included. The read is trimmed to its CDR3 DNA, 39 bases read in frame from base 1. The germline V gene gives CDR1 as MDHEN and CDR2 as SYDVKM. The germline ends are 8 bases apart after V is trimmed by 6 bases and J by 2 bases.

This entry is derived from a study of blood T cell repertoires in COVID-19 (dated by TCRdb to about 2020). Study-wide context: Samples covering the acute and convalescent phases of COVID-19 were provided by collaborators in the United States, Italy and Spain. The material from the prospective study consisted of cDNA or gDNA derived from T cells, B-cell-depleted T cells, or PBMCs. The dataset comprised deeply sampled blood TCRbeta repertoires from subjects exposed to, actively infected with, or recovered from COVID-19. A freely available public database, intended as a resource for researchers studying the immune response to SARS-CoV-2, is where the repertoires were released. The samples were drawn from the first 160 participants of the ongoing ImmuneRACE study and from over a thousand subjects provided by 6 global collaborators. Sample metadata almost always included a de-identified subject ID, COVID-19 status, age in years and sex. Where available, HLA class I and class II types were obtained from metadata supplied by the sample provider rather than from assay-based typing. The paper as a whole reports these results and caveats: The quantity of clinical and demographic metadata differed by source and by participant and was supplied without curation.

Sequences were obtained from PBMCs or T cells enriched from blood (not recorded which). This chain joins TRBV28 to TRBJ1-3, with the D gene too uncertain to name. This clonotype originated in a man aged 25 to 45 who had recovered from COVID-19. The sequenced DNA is TGTGCCAGCAGAATCGGTCCTGGAAACACCATATATTTT. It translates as CASRIGPGNTIYF.